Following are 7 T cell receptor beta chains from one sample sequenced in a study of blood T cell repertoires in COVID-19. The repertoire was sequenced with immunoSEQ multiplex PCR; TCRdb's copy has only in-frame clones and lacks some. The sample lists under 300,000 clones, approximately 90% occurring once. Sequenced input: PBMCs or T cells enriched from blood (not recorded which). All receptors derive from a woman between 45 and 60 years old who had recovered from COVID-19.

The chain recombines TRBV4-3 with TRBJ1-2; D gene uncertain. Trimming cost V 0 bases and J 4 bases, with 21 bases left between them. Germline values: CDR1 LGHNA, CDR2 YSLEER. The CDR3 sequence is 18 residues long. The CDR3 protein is CASSQERPRRGLSYGYTF. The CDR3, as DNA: TGCGCCAGCAGCCAAGAGAGGCCCCGGAGAGGGTTGAGCTATGGCTACACCTTC.

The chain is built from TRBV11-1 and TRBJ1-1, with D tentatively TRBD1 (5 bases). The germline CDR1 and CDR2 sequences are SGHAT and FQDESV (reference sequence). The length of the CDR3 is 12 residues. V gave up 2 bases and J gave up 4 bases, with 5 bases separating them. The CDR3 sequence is CASSLQGTEAFF. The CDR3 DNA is TGTGCCAGCAGCTTACAGGGCACTGAAGCTTTCTTT.

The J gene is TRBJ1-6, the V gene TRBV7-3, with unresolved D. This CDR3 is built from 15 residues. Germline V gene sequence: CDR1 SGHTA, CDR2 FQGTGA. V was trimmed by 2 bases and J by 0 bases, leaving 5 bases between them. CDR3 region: CASSLSSSYNSPLHF. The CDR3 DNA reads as TGTGCCAGCAGCTTATCCAGCTCCTATAATTCACCCCTCCACTTT.

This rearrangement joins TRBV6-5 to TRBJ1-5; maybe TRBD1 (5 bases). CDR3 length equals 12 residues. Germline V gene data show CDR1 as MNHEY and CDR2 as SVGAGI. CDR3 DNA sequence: TGTGCTGGGGGGGTAGGGAATCAGCCCCAGCATTTT. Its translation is CAGGVGNQPQHF.

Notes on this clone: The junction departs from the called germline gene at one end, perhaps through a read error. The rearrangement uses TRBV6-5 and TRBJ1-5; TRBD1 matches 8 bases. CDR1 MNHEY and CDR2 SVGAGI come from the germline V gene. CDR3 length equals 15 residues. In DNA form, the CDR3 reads TGTGCCAGCAGAGTAACAGGGGGTAGCCATCAGCCCCAGCATTTT. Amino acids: CASRVTGGSHQPQHF.

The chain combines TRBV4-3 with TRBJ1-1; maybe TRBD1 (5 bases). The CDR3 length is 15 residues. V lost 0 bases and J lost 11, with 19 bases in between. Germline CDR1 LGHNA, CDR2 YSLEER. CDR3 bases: TGCGCCAGCAGCCAAGATTCGACAGTTAACACTCGGGCTTTCTTT. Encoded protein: CASSQDSTVNTRAFF.

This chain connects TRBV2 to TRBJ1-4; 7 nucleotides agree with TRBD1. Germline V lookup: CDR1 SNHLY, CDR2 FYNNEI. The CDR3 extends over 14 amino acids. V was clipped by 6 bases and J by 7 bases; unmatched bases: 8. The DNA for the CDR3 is TGTGCCAGCAGAGAGACAGGGATCCGTGAAAAACTGTTTTTT. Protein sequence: CASRETGIREKLFF.